Listed below are T cell receptor beta chains from one sample, sequenced in a study of immune characterization of retroperitoneal liposarcoma. TCRdb redid the calling of the PCR reads with MiXCR, one entry per CDR3 protein. Of some 4,100 distinct CDR3 sequences in the sample, over 25% were seen once. Source material: blood. These receptors were collected from a female donor with retroperitoneal liposarcoma. Each CDR3 is given with its conserved first and last residue. D genes are given only for firm matches. Rows give clone size only sometimes, using once, few, many, or a class for an expanded clone.

clone size | J gene | D gene | V gene | CDR3 protein | CDR3 DNA
few | TRBJ2-7 | TRBD1 | TRBV6-7 | CASSYSQADREYEQYF | TGTGCCAGCAGTTACTCCCAAGCGGACAGGGAATACGAGCAGTACTTC
few | TRBJ2-2 | TRBD2 | TRBV6-4 | CASSRTSGNTGELFF | TGTGCCAGCAGTAGGACTAGCGGGAACACCGGGGAGCTGTTTTTT
few | TRBJ1-5 | . | TRBV10-1 | CASMNQPQHF | TGCGCCAGCATGAATCAGCCCCAGCATTTT
. | TRBJ2-1 | TRBD2 | TRBV27 | CASSPARTSGTLLF | TGTGCCAGCAGTCCCGCTCGGACTAGCGGGACTCTGCTCTTC
medium-sized | TRBJ2-1 | TRBD2 | TRBV25-1 | CASRTSGGANEQFF | TGTGCCAGCCGGACTAGCGGGGGGGCCAATGAGCAGTTCTTC
few | TRBJ2-1 | . | TRBV4-1 | CASSQGRDPAVNNEQFF | TGTGCCAGCAGCCAAGGACGGGACCCCGCAGTTAACAATGAGCAGTTCTTC
few | TRBJ2-5 | . | TRBV11-3 | CASSLRSGRETQYF | TGTGCCAGCAGCTTACGTAGCGGTCGGGAGACCCAGTACTTC
. | TRBJ2-1 | TRBD2 | TRBV6-2/TRBV6-3 | CASTRLAGVEVFF | TGTGCCAGCACTCGGCTAGCGGGAGTAGAGGTGTTCTTC
. | TRBJ2-3 | . | TRBV7-2 | CASSQFPGPGDTQYF | TGTGCCAGCAGCCAATTCCCGGGACCAGGGGATACGCAGTATTTT
. | TRBJ2-1 | TRBD2 | TRBV11-3 | CASSLVERGEQFF | TGTGCCAGCAGCTTAGTGGAGCGGGGTGAGCAGTTCTTC
. | TRBJ2-1 | . | TRBV30 | CAWSKGGGRGNEQFF | TGTGCCTGGTCCAAGGGGGGGGGGCGGGGCAATGAGCAGTTCTTC
large | TRBJ2-1 | TRBD1 | TRBV6-5 | CASSYGTGLYNEQFF | TGTGCCAGCAGTTACGGGACAGGGCTCTACAATGAGCAGTTCTTC
once | TRBJ1-2 | . | TRBV4-2 | CASSQDTTGELLYGYTF | TGTGCCAGCAGCCAAGATACAACGGGGGAACTTTTATATGGCTACACCTTC
. | TRBJ2-5 | TRBD1 | TRBV27 | CASSLRQGARWEQYF | TGTGCCAGCAGTCTTCGACAGGGGGCGCGTTGGGAGCAGTACTTC
medium-sized | TRBJ2-5 | . | TRBV27 | CAAGGETQYF | TGTGCCGCAGGGGGGGAGACCCAGTACTTC
medium-sized | TRBJ2-5 | TRBD1 | TRBV27 | CASSFSGRGETQYF | TGTGCCAGCAGTTTTTCAGGCAGGGGGGAGACCCAGTACTTC
. | TRBJ2-5 | . | TRBV5-1 | CASSLGGPQETQYF | TGCGCCAGCAGCTTGGGAGGGCCGCAAGAGACCCAGTACTTC
. | TRBJ2-2 | . | TRBV5-1 | CASSFEQVQTVTGELFF | TGCGCCAGCAGCTTTGAACAGGTTCAGACGGTAACCGGGGAGCTGTTTTTT
. | TRBJ2-1 | . | TRBV6-6 | CASSYSARANNEQFF | TGTGCCAGCAGTTACTCGGCTAGAGCGAACAATGAGCAGTTCTTC
. | TRBJ1-2 | . | TRBV6-1 | CASSDFSGYGYTF | TGTGCCAGCAGTGATTTCTCGGGGTATGGCTACACCTTC
. | TRBJ1-3 | . | TRBV11-1 | CASSDRYSGNTIYF | TGTGCCAGCAGCGACAGGTACTCTGGAAACACCATATATTTT
. | TRBJ2-1 | . | TRBV7-2 | CASSRTSSSYNEQFF | TGTGCCAGCAGCCGGACGTCAAGCTCCTACAATGAGCAGTTCTTC
once | TRBJ2-7 | TRBD2 | TRBV11-3 | CASSLEGGSISEQYF | TGTGCCAGCAGCTTAGAGGGCGGGAGTATTAGTGAGCAGTACTTC
. | TRBJ2-5 | . | TRBV12-3/TRBV12-4 | CATSRGRETQYF | TGTGCCACCAGCCGGGGGCGGGAGACCCAGTACTTC
. | TRBJ2-2 | . | TRBV12-3/TRBV12-4 | CASSFLGADTGELFF | TGTGCCAGCAGTTTCTTGGGGGCGGACACCGGGGAGCTGTTTTTT
. | TRBJ1-2 | . | TRBV28 | CASSKEMANYGYTF | TGTGCCAGCAGTAAGGAGATGGCTAACTATGGCTACACCTTC
. | TRBJ1-2 | . | TRBV6-5 | CASSSGPNGYTF | TGTGCCAGCAGTTCGGGACCCAATGGCTACACCTTC
few | TRBJ2-3 | . | TRBV4-2 | CASSQSTSLALGDTQYF | TGTGCCAGCAGCCAAAGTACGTCACTAGCCCTCGGAGATACGCAGTATTTT
large | TRBJ2-5 | TRBD2 | TRBV27 | CASTPGGLAGGETQYF | TGTGCCAGCACCCCCGGGGGACTAGCGGGAGGGGAGACCCAGTACTTC
medium-sized | TRBJ2-7 | . | TRBV6-1 | CASSPWQGPYEQYF | TGTGCCAGCAGTCCCTGGCAGGGCCCCTACGAGCAGTACTTC
. | TRBJ2-7 | TRBD1 | TRBV10-3 | CAIRGQGANSYEQYF | TGTGCCATCAGAGGACAGGGGGCTAACTCCTACGAGCAGTACTTC
. | TRBJ2-1 | . | TRBV7-6 | CASSPGARSSYNEQFF | TGTGCCAGCAGCCCGGGTGCGAGGAGCTCCTACAATGAGCAGTTCTTC
. | TRBJ2-2 | TRBD1 | TRBV4-3 | CASSPSRDRARAGELFF | TGCGCCAGCAGCCCGTCCCGGGACAGGGCGCGAGCCGGGGAGCTGTTTTTT
. | TRBJ2-1 | . | TRBV6-1 | CASRDSSREQFF | TGTGCCAGCAGAGACAGTTCCCGTGAGCAGTTCTTC
. | TRBJ2-5 | . | TRBV27 | CASSFRSQETQYF | TGTGCCAGCAGTTTTCGCAGCCAAGAGACCCAGTACTTC
few | TRBJ1-2 | TRBD1 | TRBV12-3/TRBV12-4 | CASSFRQGFYGYTF | TGTGCCAGCAGTTTCAGACAGGGTTTCTATGGCTACACCTTC
. | TRBJ2-1 | . | TRBV6-6 | CASSYLPSYEQFF | TGTGCCAGCAGTTATCTCCCCTCCTATGAGCAGTTCTTC
. | TRBJ1-5 | . | TRBV6-1 | CASSGADNQPQHF | TGTGCCAGCAGTGGGGCAGACAATCAGCCCCAGCATTTT
large | TRBJ2-1 | TRBD1 | TRBV12-3/TRBV12-4 | CASSSRTGGNEQFF | TGTGCCAGCAGTTCCCGGACAGGGGGCAATGAGCAGTTCTTC
few | TRBJ2-3 | TRBD1 | TRBV6-1 | CASGKTSRGSGDTQYF | TGTGCCAGCGGGAAAACCTCCAGGGGGTCAGGAGATACGCAGTATTTT
medium-sized | TRBJ2-3 | . | TRBV27 | CASSFAAPTDTQYF | TGTGCCAGCAGTTTTGCGGCGCCCACAGATACGCAGTATTTT
few | TRBJ2-1 | TRBD1 | TRBV10-1 | CASLQGPYNEQFF | TGCGCCAGCTTACAGGGGCCCTACAATGAGCAGTTCTTC
few | TRBJ2-1 | TRBD1 | TRBV27 | CASSLMAGQGYNEQFF | TGTGCCAGCAGTTTAATGGCGGGACAGGGATACAATGAGCAGTTCTTC
medium-sized | TRBJ1-1 | . | TRBV6-1 | CASRETGMNTEAFF | TGTGCCAGCAGAGAAACAGGAATGAACACTGAAGCTTTCTTT
medium-sized | TRBJ2-5 | TRBD2 | TRBV6-5 | CASSYSGTGILAGQETQYF | TGTGCCAGCAGTTACTCAGGAACAGGGATTCTAGCGGGCCAAGAGACCCAGTACTTC
. | TRBJ2-3 | . | TRBV5-3 | CARSLGGVDTQYF | TGTGCCAGAAGCTTGGGAGGGGTAGATACGCAGTATTTT
once | TRBJ2-1 | . | TRBV10-2 | CASSESQETQFF | TGCGCCAGCAGTGAGTCTCAAGAGACCCAGTTCTTC